These T cell receptor beta chains were read from a single sample in a study of T cells in Graves' hyperthyroidism and ophthalmopathy. TCRdb re-analysed the multiplex PCR reads in MiXCR, keeping a single row per CDR3 protein. This table has about 560,000 distinct CDR3 sequences, over 15% appearing once. The material sequenced was blood. Receptors originate from a woman aged 18-29 years with Graves' hyperthyroidism. Each CDR3 is given with its conserved first and last residue. D genes are given only for firm matches. The size field is filled for only some rows; it gives once, few, many or a size class.

D gene,clone size,V gene,J gene,CDR3 protein,CDR3 DNA
TRBD2,few,TRBV6-1,TRBJ2-3,CASHGLAGTHTDTQYF,TGTGCCAGCCATGGACTAGCGGGTACCCACACAGATACGCAGTATTTT
-,few,TRBV7-2,TRBJ2-3,CASSAPFRADTQYF,TGTGCCAGCAGCGCCCCTTTTCGCGCAGATACGCAGTATTTT
TRBD1,few,TRBV29-1,TRBJ2-7,CSVGAVRQGKNEQYF,TGCAGCGTTGGGGCTGTGAGACAGGGAAAGAACGAGCAGTACTTC
TRBD2,-,TRBV12-3/TRBV12-4,TRBJ2-3,CASSEEQAGGRADTQYF,TGTGCCAGCAGCGAAGAACAAGCGGGGGGCCGGGCAGATACGCAGTATTTT
-,-,TRBV12-5,TRBJ1-1,CASGLDAPEAFF,TGTGCTAGTGGTCTGGACGCCCCTGAAGCTTTCTTT
-,many,TRBV20-1,TRBJ2-7,CSAREGLDTSYEQYF,TGCAGTGCTAGAGAAGGACTTGATACTTCCTACGAGCAGTACTTC
-,-,TRBV7-9,TRBJ1-1,CASRSSGAGAEAFF,TGTGCCAGCAGGTCCTCAGGGGCGGGCGCTGAAGCTTTCTTT
-,many,TRBV5-1,TRBJ2-1,CASSLGQTLYNEQFF,TGCGCCAGCAGCTTGGGACAGACCCTGTACAATGAGCAGTTCTTC
TRBD1,-,TRBV4-1,TRBJ2-7,CASSQGSRGLGEQYF,TGCGCCAGCAGCCAAGGCTCCAGGGGGTTGGGTGAGCAGTACTTC
TRBD1,many,TRBV27,TRBJ1-5,CASSLTGGVNQPQHF,TGTGCCAGCAGTTTGACAGGGGGCGTGAATCAGCCCCAGCATTTT
TRBD2,many,TRBV28,TRBJ2-2,CASSLPSSGTDTGELFF,TGTGCCAGCAGTTTACCTTCTAGCGGTACCGACACCGGGGAGCTGTTTTTT
TRBD1,-,TRBV5-4,TRBJ2-1,CASLDRTLGIEQFF,TGTGCCAGCCTGGACAGGACACTGGGGATTGAGCAGTTCTTC
-,many,TRBV5-1,TRBJ2-2,CASSSQGSGELFF,TGCGCCAGCAGCTCACAGGGATCCGGGGAGCTGTTTTTT
TRBD2,-,TRBV11-1,TRBJ2-5,CASSPSLAGEETQYF,TGTGCCAGCAGCCCGAGCCTAGCGGGAGAGGAGACCCAGTACTTC
-,few,TRBV6-1,TRBJ1-3,CASRKGRGENTSGNTIYF,TGTGCCAGCAGGAAAGGTCGGGGAGAGAACACCTCTGGAAACACCATATATTTT
-,-,TRBV7-9,TRBJ2-1,CASSLFSGGEQFF,TGTGCCAGCAGCTTATTTTCAGGCGGGGAGCAGTTCTTC
TRBD1,few,TRBV7-9,TRBJ2-2,CASSPRGPGTGELFF,TGTGCCAGCAGCCCTAGGGGGCCAGGGACCGGGGAGCTGTTTTTT
-,few,TRBV28,TRBJ1-5,CASRPQGPQPQHF,TGTGCCAGCAGACCCCAGGGTCCCCAGCCCCAGCATTTT
-,few,TRBV10-2,TRBJ1-5,CASSDWGLSNQPQHF,TGCGCCAGCAGTGACTGGGGTTTGAGCAATCAGCCCCAGCATTTT
TRBD2,-,TRBV27,TRBJ2-3,CASSSSGTSVADTQYF,TGTGCCAGCAGTTCCTCCGGGACTAGCGTAGCAGATACGCAGTATTTT
TRBD2,few,TRBV19,TRBJ2-7,CASAGGRGPYEQYF,TGTGCCAGTGCGGGCGGGAGAGGTCCCTACGAGCAGTACTTC
TRBD2,-,TRBV29-1,TRBJ2-5,CSVEGLAGTSGETQYF,TGCAGCGTTGAAGGGCTAGCGGGAACCTCCGGGGAGACCCAGTACTTC
-,-,TRBV15,TRBJ1-6,CATSRELGGNSPLHF,TGTGCCACCAGCAGAGAATTAGGGGGTAATTCACCCCTCCACTTT
-,-,TRBV19,TRBJ1-1,CASIEGAHTEAFF,TGTGCCAGTATAGAAGGGGCTCACACTGAAGCTTTCTTT
-,-,TRBV2,TRBJ1-2,CASTPTRAIVGYTF,TGTGCCAGCACCCCTACGAGAGCTATTGTTGGCTACACCTTC
-,few,TRBV6-1,TRBJ2-7,CATSGGAEEQYF,TGTGCCACCTCAGGGGGGGCTGAGGAGCAGTACTTC
-,-,TRBV20-1,TRBJ1-1,CSARDPGRTSHAEAFF,TGCAGTGCTAGAGATCCCGGGCGAACATCTCACGCTGAAGCTTTCTTT
TRBD2,few,TRBV5-5,TRBJ2-1,CASSFGRGENNEQFF,TGTGCCAGCAGCTTTGGTCGGGGGGAGAACAATGAGCAGTTCTTC
TRBD1,many,TRBV20-1,TRBJ1-2,CSSRPGTENNYGYTF,TGCAGTTCCAGACCCGGGACAGAGAATAACTATGGCTACACCTTC
-,-,TRBV7-9,TRBJ2-3,CASSSGTGASTQYF,TGTGCCAGCAGCTCCGGGACGGGGGCAAGTACGCAGTATTTT
-,few,TRBV3-1,TRBJ2-3,CASSHSWPSTDTQYF,TGTGCCAGCAGCCATAGTTGGCCCAGCACAGATACGCAGTATTTT
-,many,TRBV6-2/TRBV6-3,TRBJ1-1,CASSYDQNTEAFF,TGTGCCAGCAGTTACGACCAGAACACTGAAGCTTTCTTT
TRBD1,many,TRBV14,TRBJ2-2,CASSHRRQGANTGELFF,TGTGCCAGCAGCCATCGCAGACAGGGGGCTAACACCGGGGAGCTGTTTTTT
-,few,TRBV5-4,TRBJ1-4,CASSPDSHATNEKLFF,TGTGCCAGCAGCCCGGACAGCCACGCAACTAATGAAAAACTGTTTTTT
TRBD2,-,TRBV19,TRBJ2-2,CASSPLAEGGTGELFF,TGTGCCAGTAGTCCACTAGCGGAAGGTGGGACCGGGGAGCTGTTTTTT
-,few,TRBV6-4,TRBJ2-3,CASSSWVADTQYF,TGTGCCAGCAGTTCCTGGGTCGCAGATACGCAGTATTTT
-,-,TRBV5-1,TRBJ2-7,CASSLDREASEQYF,TGCGCCAGCAGCTTGGACAGGGAGGCATCCGAGCAGTACTTC
TRBD1,-,TRBV29-1,TRBJ2-5,CSVVGALGTGVGQETQYF,TGCAGCGTTGTGGGGGCCTTAGGTACAGGGGTAGGTCAAGAGACCCAGTACTTC
-,few,TRBV29-1,TRBJ2-3,CSVEKTAGAFPLTDTQYF,TGCAGCGTTGAAAAAACGGCAGGGGCCTTTCCTCTCACAGATACGCAGTATTTT
-,many,TRBV10-3,TRBJ2-2,CAIKWDRTNTGELFF,TGTGCCATCAAATGGGACCGAACGAACACCGGGGAGCTGTTTTTT
-,-,TRBV9,TRBJ2-6,CTSSVTPLSGANVLTF,TGTACCAGCAGCGTAACTCCCCTCTCTGGGGCCAACGTCCTGACTTTC
TRBD2,many,TRBV30,TRBJ2-7,CALMQGGIREQYF,TGTGCCCTGATGCAGGGAGGGATCCGCGAGCAGTACTTC
TRBD2,-,TRBV3-1,TRBJ2-3,CASSQVSSGDTQYF,TGTGCCAGCAGCCAAGTTTCTAGCGGGGATACGCAGTATTTT